The subject of this entry is one TCR beta chain. The specificity of this receptor is unknown. Per-nucleotide qualities are absent, and no much larger clonotype sits a single base away. The sample originates from a study of cytomegalovirus exposure and HLA in healthy donors (dated by TCRdb to about 2017). Describing the broader study: In an earlier analysis of roughly 590 of the donors, 276 Gb of sequence data and 90 million to 120 million unique TCR beta sequences from roughly 190 million T cells were reported. Donor age, sex, ethnicity and CMV serostatus were compiled alongside the repertoire data. An early release that covered some 630 HLA-typed donors contained about 300 gigabases of sequencing data and about 84 million unique TCR sequences. Using immunosequencing, the study profiled T cell repertoires from some 670 subjects and related those repertoires to cytomegalovirus serostatus. All discovery cohort repertoires had been generated using a single sequencing platform. To decide whether each TCR beta V gene segment behaved as functional or pseudogenic, an earlier analysis of some 580 of the donors relied on high-throughput TCR beta sequencing. To predict cytomegalovirus infection status, the study combined high-throughput TCR immunosequencing, statistical association of individual TCRs with disease status, and machine learning. Class I and class II HLA loci were covered by the typing at four-digit resolution. Five DR-DQ haplotypes were treated as single units for association and clustering because of strong linkage in the cohort. Of the roughly 420 genotyped donors, more than 75% were placed in the genetic ancestry cluster associated with self-reported Caucasian donors. In a later genetic analysis, genome-wide SNP genotypes for about 55% of the roughly 670 donors were used, and that subset was treated as a discovery cohort. In the later analysis, no new phenotypic data were used to find candidate immune exposures; instead, reliance was placed on TCR beta sequences and their occurrence across donors. A later analysis re-examined previously published TCR beta repertoires from roughly 650 donors and added high-resolution HLA genotyping to investigate patterns of TCR occurrence. A separate validation cohort of 100 to 150 different subjects was used in addition to the 666-subject first cohort. Across 398 genotyped donors of the cohort, an average of approximately 240,000 unique TCR beta nucleotide sequences per donor were sequenced, and 15% to 20% of those sequences were non-productive. The aim of the study was to test whether cataloging public T cell receptors could identify signatures of past pathogen exposure. Typing coverage varied by locus: roughly 629-640 donors for A, B, C, DRB1 and DQB1; roughly 560 for DQA1; approximately 570 for DPA1; around 490 for DPB1.

Receptors were amplified or captured by the immunoSEQ multiplex PCR assay. The multiplex PCR relied on a mix of 60 forward primers for TCR Vbeta segments and 13 reverse primers for TCR Jbeta segments. A multiplex PCR assay on genomic DNA amplified the CDR3 region of rearranged TCR beta genes. On the Illumina HiSeq System, the amplified TCR beta libraries were sequenced as 87-base-pair reads. From the authors' description of their analysis: In a later analysis, around 80 million unique TCR beta chains were counted across the approximately 670 repertoires, and roughly 11 million of these chains were shared by at least two donors. A nearest-neighbor algorithm error-corrected the raw reads and collapsed the reads into unique sequences, merging closely related sequences to remove PCR and sequencing errors. CDR3 sequences were aligned to IMGT reference sequences to assign V, D and J gene segments. For a sequence to be retained, a match of at least six nucleotides was required to both a V gene segment and a J gene segment. A rearrangement counted as productive if the CDR3 had no stop codons and remained in frame with V and J, and every other rearrangement counted as non-productive. Following IMGT convention, CDR3 was defined as the stretch from the second conserved V-encoded cysteine up to the conserved J-encoded phenylalanine. In an earlier analysis of approximately 500 of the donors, sequences lacking an unambiguous match to a single V gene segment were excluded. An earlier analysis of a few hundred of the donors called V segments functional above 56.7% productive rearrangements and segregating when the between-donor standard deviation exceeded 5%. A statistical classification framework was built for diagnosing cytomegalovirus status from the catalog of TCR beta chain sequences. In a later analysis, TCR nucleotide sequences were compared against IMGT/GENE-DB human TR gene sequences so that V and J genes could be assigned. In a later analysis, CDR3 sequences and most-parsimonious VDJ recombination scenarios were assigned using the TCRdist pipeline. In a later analysis, each TCR beta chain was defined by its CDR3 amino acid sequence together with its V-gene family, and reads lacking a unique V-gene family were excluded. To address suspected cross-contamination and a sequencing artifact, a later analysis removed approximately 600 highly shared, low-generation-probability nucleotide sequences. For each public chain, a later analysis derived a clonal expansion index from normalized ranks of inferred template counts within each repertoire. A later analysis computed generation probabilities with a VDJ recombination model fitted to out-of-frame rearrangements, and checked the results against IGoR. A later analysis scored TCR-TCR, TCR-HLA and TCR-CMV co-occurrence with hypergeometric tests, applying a repertoire-size bias correction to TCR pairs. A later analysis estimated false discovery rates by permuting HLA or CMV assignments 20 times. A later analysis grouped co-occurring TCRs with DBSCAN, adding TCRdist sequence similarity when clustering within HLA-allele-positive subsets. For co-occurrence clustering, repertoires with fewer than 30,000 or more than 120,000 public chains were excluded, along with 4 to 6 repertoires with anomalous nucleotide sharing. TCRdb retrieved this table from immuneACCESS and kept in-frame rearrangements only. Not all clones are present; in checked studies, unresolved V genes account for under half, and no reason is known for the remainder. V, J and clone size reflect that table, while D and trimming were determined from the DNA. Present in this sample are fewer than 120,000 clones, around four fifths of which were seen just once. The top ten hold about 6.6% of the sample.

What the work shows at the level of the full study, not this receptor alone: V-gene and J-gene trimming of TCR beta chains was associated with a missense DCLRE1C variant in a later genetic analysis, and the association was replicated in an independent cohort. According to a later analysis, TCR association rates differed among HLA loci, with DRB1 alleles showing the most associated TCRs and HLA-C alleles showing the fewest. When HLA alleles, especially DR and DQ, strongly co-occurred, TCR associations were difficult to assign to individual alleles. Immune exposure information for the cohort was limited to CMV serostatus. A later genetic analysis reported fewer N-insertions in productive TCRs among donors in an Asian-associated ancestry cluster than the roughly 690-donor mean. In a later analysis, more than 15,000 TCR beta sequences were associated with specific HLA alleles at a false discovery rate of 0.05. The earlier analysis of about 600 of the donors excluded 15 to 20 rarely observed V segments, including chromosome 9 orphons, because counts were too low. Three of the identified cytomegalovirus-associated TCR beta chains were confirmed in vitro to be specific for cytomegalovirus antigens. The authors suggested that the approach could potentially be generalized to other disease states and immunological phenotypes. In a later analysis, most CMV-associated TCR beta chains were found to appear HLA-restricted, with HLA associations seemingly driven largely by CMV exposure. Because HLA typing was unavailable for some donors at each locus, only the typed subset was used in association tests. Most TCR sequences were observed very rarely across donors, whereas some public TCRs were present in many individuals. A further reported finding was that TCR beta sequences accurately predicted the HLA-A and HLA-B alleles for most subjects in the first cohort. In an earlier analysis of more than 500 of the donors, most TCR beta V segments appeared in productive rearrangements about 90% or about 30% of the time, broadly matching IMGT annotations. A later analysis found that HLA-associated TCR beta chains were more clonally expanded and had lower generation probabilities than equally common non-associated chains. The study listed 164 TCR beta chains as associated with cytomegalovirus. In a later analysis, several top co-occurrence clusters were reported to appear linked to parvovirus B19, influenza, CMV and Epstein-Barr virus. This cohort had only TCR beta chains sequenced, and the lack of alpha or paired-chain data limited which features could be detected. A group of highly shared sequence variants was considered likely to be a technical artifact of the sequencing pipeline. Because the 87-base-pair reads could not distinguish some IMGT-functional V segments, including TRBV6-2 and TRBV6-3, those segments were excluded. The classifier was reported to diagnose cytomegalovirus status with high specificity and sensitivity in both the original cohort and the validation cohort. Roughly uniform sequencing depth across donors was assumed in presence/absence analyses, although this assumption may not hold. Correlated functional status among segregating V segments might reflect linkage disequilibrium, but an unknown experimental factor could not be ruled out.

The cohort comprised some 700 healthy bone marrow donors. All cohort members were sampled while nominally healthy, although unrecorded immune exposures were likely present. The donor was CMV seropositive and was included in the group of 300 or so seropositive cohort members. Each donor provided a peripheral blood sample, and peripheral blood mononuclear cells were used for TCR beta sequencing. The Qiagen DNeasy Blood Extraction Kit was used to extract genomic DNA from the blood cell samples. In the germline V gene, CDR1 corresponds to SGHRS and CDR2 to YFSETQ. Trimmed from V: 3 bases; trimmed from J: 11 bases; junction bases lacking a gene match: 15. Reading from cysteine to phenylalanine, the CDR3 counts 15 amino acids. Only the CDR3 region is kept as DNA, spanning 45 bases read in frame from base 1.

The chain was built from TRBV5-1 and TRBJ1-1, with 8 bases aligning to TRBD1. This TCR derives from a man aged 25 to 45 in good health and CMV-seropositive. The sequenced sample consisted of PBMCs. In nucleotide form, the sequence is TGCGCCAGCAGCTCCGACAGGGGAGGGGAGACGGGGGCTTTCTTT. Protein translation: CASSSDRGGETGAFF.